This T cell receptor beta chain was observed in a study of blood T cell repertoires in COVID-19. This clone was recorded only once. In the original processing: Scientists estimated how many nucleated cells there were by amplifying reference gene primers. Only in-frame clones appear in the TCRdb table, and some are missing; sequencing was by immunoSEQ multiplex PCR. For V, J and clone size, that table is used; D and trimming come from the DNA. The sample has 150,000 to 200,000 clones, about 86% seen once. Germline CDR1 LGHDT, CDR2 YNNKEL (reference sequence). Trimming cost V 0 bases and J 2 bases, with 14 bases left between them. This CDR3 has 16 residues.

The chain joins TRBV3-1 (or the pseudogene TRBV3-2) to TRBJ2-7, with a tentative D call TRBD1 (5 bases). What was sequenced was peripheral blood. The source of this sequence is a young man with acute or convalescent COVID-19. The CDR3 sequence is CASSQDRRQYPYEQYF. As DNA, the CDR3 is TGTGCCAGCAGCCAAGATAGGAGACAGTACCCCTACGAGCAGTACTTC.